These 24 T cell receptor beta chains were sequenced from one sample in a study of shared clonotypes between healthy human individuals. The data were produced by immunoSEQ multiplex PCR, yet TCRdb's version contains in-frame clones alone and is incomplete. The data hold roughly 330,000 clones, with around 72% observed a single time. Material: memory CD4+ T cells sorted from blood. The subset here: CD45RA-negative fraction. These receptor sequences come from a man aged 25-45 years in good health.

This clone came up a few times. The rearrangement uses TRBV7-8 and TRBJ1-3, with 8 bases matching TRBD1. V shed 5 bases and J 4 bases; nucleotides not matched to a gene: 1. Germline V gene sequence: CDR1 SGHVS, CDR2 FQNEAQ. The CDR3 totals 13 residues. The CDR3 loop is CASSHRGGNTIYF. The CDR3 DNA reads as TGTGCCAGCAGCCACAGGGGGGGAAACACCATATATTTT.

The chain employs TRBV5-5 and TRBJ1-3; the match to TRBD1 covers 9 bases. The V and J ends lost 4 bases and 4 bases, in that order; junction bases with no gene match: 9. The CDR3 covers 16 residues. Germline values: CDR1 SGHKS, CDR2 YYEKEE (reference sequence). The CDR3 sequence is CASSPPGQGYGNTIYF. CDR3 in DNA: TGTGCCAGCAGCCCCCCGGGACAGGGATACGGAAACACCATATATTTT.

V is TRBV11-3 and J is TRBJ2-7; 11 bases match TRBD2. After removal of 3 bases from V and 4 bases from J, the junction contained 8 bases not matched to a gene. This CDR3 comprises 16 residues. From germline, CDR1 is SGHNT and CDR2 YENEEA. The CDR3 spells CASSLGGTSGSYEQYF. In DNA form, the CDR3 reads TGTGCCAGCAGCTTGGGAGGGACTAGCGGCTCGTACGAGCAGTACTTC.

The rearrangement uses TRBV5-1 and TRBJ2-7, with 12 positions matching TRBD2. The CDR3 length is 19 residues. V was clipped by 1 base and J by 0 bases; unmatched bases: 11. Germline assignment: CDR1 SGHRS and CDR2 YFSETQ. The CDR3 spells CASSLLRTSGNTISYEQYF. CDR3 DNA sequence: TGCGCCAGCAGCTTGCTCCGGACTAGCGGGAATACCATCTCCTACGAGCAGTACTTC.

The chain recombines TRBV27 with TRBJ2-7; the match to TRBD1 covers 7 bases. Germline V gene data show CDR1 as MNHEY and CDR2 as SMNVEV (reference sequence). The CDR3 contains 14 residues. V dropped 2 bases and J dropped 0; count of bases not matched to a gene: 1. Written as DNA, the CDR3 is TGTGCCAGCAGTTTAAACAGGGGCTCCTACGAGCAGTACTTC. Encoded protein: CASSLNRGSYEQYF.

This chain connects TRBV7-2 to TRBJ1-2; 9 nucleotides agree with TRBD1. V was clipped by 0 bases and J by 5 bases; unmatched bases: 13. CDR3 length equals 18 residues. CDR1 is SGHTA and CDR2 is FQGNSA in the germline V gene. CDR3 nucleotide sequence: TGTGCCAGCAGCTTAGCTCCGGACAGGGGATTTGGAGGTTATGGCTACACCTTC. Encoded protein: CASSLAPDRGFGGYGYTF. Combining the CDR3 with reference TRBV7-2 and TRBJ1-2 gives the whole variable domain GAGVSQSPSNKVTEKGKDVELRCDPISGHTALYWYRQSLGQGLEFLIYFQGNSAPDKSGLPSDRFSAERTGGSVSTLTIQRTQQEDSAVYLCASSLAPDRGFGGYGYTFGSGTRLTVV.

This chain links TRBV5-8 with TRBJ1-5, with D possibly being TRBD1 (5 bases). Germline CDR1 and CDR2: SGHTS and YDEGEE. The CDR3 consists of 15 residues. Trimming removed 0 bases from V and 2 bases from J, with 9 bases in between. CDR3 sequence reads: CASSLEGAGNQPQHF. The CDR3 nucleotides read TGTGCCAGCAGCTTGGAAGGGGCCGGCAATCAGCCCCAGCATTTT.

This clone has a single count. This may arise from a read error, as a much more abundant clone is one base away. This chain joins TRBV5-1 and TRBJ2-7; 12 nucleotides align to TRBD2. The CDR3 is 15 residues long. Germline CDR1 SGHRS, CDR2 YFSETQ. The CDR3 is CVSSLETSGSHEQYF. The CDR3, as DNA: TGCGTCAGCAGCTTGGAGACTAGCGGGAGCCACGAGCAGTACTTC.

This clone came up once. The V call is TRBV2, the J call TRBJ1-5; 7 nucleotides line up with TRBD1. In germline, CDR1 is SNHLY, CDR2 FYNNEI. Trimming took 0 bases from V and 0 from J; bases not matched to a gene: 2. This CDR3 contains 16 residues. The CDR3 DNA reads TGTGCCAGCAGTGAAGCGGCAGGGGGTAGCAATCAGCCCCAGCATTTT. This translates into CASSEAAGGSNQPQHF.

This chain links TRBV11-3 with TRBJ1-1; a weak D match, TRBD1 (6 bases). Germline loops: CDR1 SGHNT, CDR2 YENEEA. Trimming took 5 bases from V and 7 from J, leaving 11 bases between them. CDR3 length: 12 amino acids. CDR3 in amino acids: CASSRRGSEAFF. The CDR3 coding sequence is TGTGCCAGCAGCCGCAGGGGAAGTGAAGCTTTCTTT.

The rearrangement joins TRBV6-6 to TRBJ2-2; D ambiguous. Germline V CDR1 and CDR2: MNHNY, SVGAGI (reference sequence). This CDR3 has 11 residues. Trimming left V 2 bases short and J 6 bases short, with 1 base between. As DNA, the CDR3 is TGTGCCAGCAGTTACCCCGGGGAGCTGTTTTTT. Protein product: CASSYPGELFF.

J is TRBJ1-2 and V is TRBV28; no reliable D call. Germline values: CDR1 MDHEN, CDR2 SYDVKM. The CDR3 loop spans 15 amino acids. Trimming took off 3 bases at V and 2 bases at J, with 13 bases between the two ends. The CDR3 is CASSFGVGWNYGYTF. CDR3 sequence (DNA): TGTGCCAGCAGTTTCGGCGTCGGGTGGAACTATGGCTACACCTTC.

V usage is TRBV5-1 and J usage is TRBJ2-3; a possible D gene is TRBD1 (5 bases). V was trimmed by 0 bases and J by 4 bases, leaving 15 bases between them. This CDR3 region has 16 residues. CDR1 and CDR2 from the germline V gene are SGHRS and YFSETQ. The CDR3 is CASSLVGGQTADTQYF. CDR3 sequence (DNA): TGCGCCAGCAGCTTGGTGGGTGGGCAGACAGCAGATACGCAGTATTTT.

J is TRBJ2-1 and V is TRBV18; D is possibly TRBD1 or TRBD2 (5 bases each). The CDR3 is 16 residues long. Trimming took 0 bases from V and 4 from J, leaving 13 bases between them. Germline CDR1 is KGHSH and CDR2 is LQKENI. The DNA of the CDR3 is TGTGCCAGCTCACCACCGATGGGACGAGATTACAATGAGCAGTTCTTC. It specifies CASSPPMGRDYNEQFF.

V and J are TRBV7-9 and TRBJ1-1, with D uncertain. Germline-derived CDR1 and CDR2 are SEHNR and FQNEAQ (reference sequence). The CDR3 length is 13 residues. V dropped 3 bases and J dropped 7 bases, with 12 bases sitting between them. The CDR3 sequence: CASSLEFPDEAFF. In DNA form, the CDR3 reads TGTGCCAGCAGCTTGGAGTTTCCAGATGAAGCTTTCTTT.

The chain has TRBV9 and TRBJ2-1; 11 bases are a match to TRBD2. This CDR3 region has 18 residues. V shed 0 bases, J shed 2 bases, and the junction held 7 bases outside the gene matches. Per the germline V gene, CDR1 is SGDLS and CDR2 is YYNGEE. The CDR3 sequence: CASSVANSGRVAYNEQFF. As DNA, the CDR3 is TGTGCCAGCAGCGTAGCTAATAGCGGGAGGGTAGCCTACAATGAGCAGTTCTTC.

This clone appeared a few times. The chain combines TRBV19 with TRBJ2-2, with no clear D. This CDR3 spans 15 amino acids. V was clipped by 1 base and J by 3 bases, with 9 bases between them. Germline V CDR1 and CDR2: LNHDA, SQIVND (reference sequence). The CDR3 coding sequence is TGTGCCAGTAGTATAGTGAGTTTCGACACCGGGGAGCTGTTTTTT. The encoded protein is CASSIVSFDTGELFF.

This clone has a single count. This chain links TRBV15 with TRBJ2-3; D is unresolved. V lost 6 bases, J lost 6 bases, and 19 bases lay in between. Germline V CDR1 and CDR2: LNHNV, YYDKDF (reference sequence). This CDR3 contains 15 residues. The DNA of the CDR3 is TGTGCCACCAGTAGTCTAGATTCGGATCGGGATACGCAGTATTTT. This sequence encodes CATSSLDSDRDTQYF.

This clone has more than one count but fewer than ten. The rearrangement joins TRBV19 to TRBJ1-5; possible D gene TRBD1, 5 bases. The V and J ends lost 5 bases and 7 bases respectively, with 18 bases between them. Germline values: CDR1 LNHDA, CDR2 SQIVND (reference sequence). The CDR3 runs 15 residues. CDR3 residues: CASSQTSGTNQPQHF. CDR3 coding DNA: TGTGCCAGTAGTCAAACTTCAGGGACGAACCAGCCCCAGCATTTT.

The chain joins TRBV7-9 to TRBJ2-1; 13 bases agree with TRBD2. This CDR3 is 17 amino acids long. The junction had 8 bases not matched to a gene; V was cut back by 4 bases and J by 5 bases. CDR1 SEHNR and CDR2 FQNEAQ come from the germline V gene (reference sequence). Here the CDR3 DNA reads TGTGCCAGCAGCTCCTTCATTGGACTAGCGGGAGACAATGAGCAGTTCTTC. Its translation: CASSSFIGLAGDNEQFF.

The V and J genes are TRBV9 and TRBJ1-2, with a possible D match to TRBD1 (6 bases). The CDR3 totals 15 residues. Germline V gene data show CDR1 as SGDLS and CDR2 as YYNGEE. Trimming pared 0 bases from V and 2 bases from J, leaving 11 bases between. CDR3 amino acids: CASSVGQGINYGYTF. The DNA of the CDR3 is TGTGCCAGCAGCGTAGGCCAGGGGATAAACTATGGCTACACCTTC.

The genes are TRBV11-3 and TRBJ2-2; no firm D call. The CDR3 has 16 residues. Trimming left V 6 bases short and J 3 bases short, with 17 bases between. The germline V gene encodes CDR1 SGHNT and CDR2 YENEEA. Here the CDR3 DNA reads TGTGCCAGCAGTTCCCGCGGTAGCTTGGACACCGGGGAGCTGTTTTTT. Its protein is CASSSRGSLDTGELFF.

This clone was seen ten or more times. V usage is TRBV13 and J usage is TRBJ1-2; maybe TRBD1 (5 bases). Trimming removed 1 base at V and 8 bases at J, with 11 bases between. CDR1 PRHDT and CDR2 FYEKMQ come from the germline V gene (reference sequence). The CDR3 is 13 residues long. CDR3 sequence (DNA): TGTGCCAGCAGCTTAGTGGGGGTTAACGGCTACACCTTC. Amino acids: CASSLVGVNGYTF.

The rearrangement links TRBV5-4 to TRBJ2-1, with 11 bases that match TRBD2. Per germline, CDR1 SGHNT and CDR2 YYREEE (reference sequence). The junction had 2 bases not matched to a gene; V was cut back by 2 bases and J by 4 bases. The CDR3 is 15 amino acids. The chain's CDR3 is CASSFGLAGYNEQFF. CDR3 coding DNA: TGTGCCAGCAGCTTTGGACTAGCGGGTTACAATGAGCAGTTCTTC.